These 11 T cell receptor beta chains came from one sample sequenced in a study of T cell repertoires in cytomegalovirus infection. TCRdb analysed the reads with MiXCR anew, one entry per CDR3 protein. The sample lists roughly 150,000 distinct CDR3 sequences, around a quarter seen once, with roughly 11% in the top ten. Sequenced sample: PBMCs. The receptors originated from a human donor in good health (CMV status not recorded). Some clones in this sample may be carry-over from other donors' samples.

The chain uses TRBV5-8 and TRBJ2-3; D is possibly TRBD1 (6 bases). The V gene lost 3 bases and the J gene lost 5 bases, with 19 bases spanning the gap. This CDR3 spans 16 amino acids. Germline V gene sequence: CDR1 SGHTS, CDR2 YDEGEE. CDR3 coding DNA: TGTGCCAGCAGCTGGCCCACAGGGCCACAGGGAGATACGCAGTATTTT. Translated, it gives CASSWPTGPQGDTQYF.

In this sample, this clonotype turned up a few times. The rearrangement joins TRBV5-4 to TRBJ2-1; 7 nucleotides align to TRBD2. Germline CDR1 and CDR2: SGHNT and YYREEE (reference sequence). This CDR3 is 15 amino acids long. V trimming: 0 bases; J trimming: 5 bases; junction bases outside the gene matches: 5. CDR3 nucleotide sequence: TGTGCCAGCAGCTTGGAGGGACTATTCAACAATGAGCAGTTCTTC. Encoded protein: CASSLEGLFNNEQFF.

This sequence joins TRBV30 and TRBJ2-5; TRBD1 or TRBD2 may be the D gene (6 bases each). The germline V gene has CDR1 GTSNPN and CDR2 SVGIG (reference sequence). Between the trimmed V and J ends, which lost 2 bases and 5 bases, there was a span of 21 bases. This CDR3 has 16 residues. The CDR3 nucleotides read TGTGCCTGGAGTTCCTGGGGGGCTAGAGGGGCGGAGACCCAGTACTTC. It codes for CAWSSWGARGAETQYF.

Only a few counts were recorded for this clonotype. V is TRBV4-2 and J is TRBJ1-4; D remains ambiguous. Trimming removed 2 bases at V and 6 bases at J, with 19 bases between. The germline V gene has CDR1 LGHNA and CDR2 YNFKEQ. CDR3 length: 17 amino acids. The CDR3 coding sequence is TGTGCCAGCAGCCAATCCCTCCCGGGTCTGGGCTATGAAAAACTGTTTTTT. Translated: CASSQSLPGLGYEKLFF.

The chain uses TRBV5-6 and TRBJ2-5, with TRBD1 as a possible D gene (5 bases). The CDR3 has 18 amino acids. CDR1 is SGHDT and CDR2 is YYEEEE in the germline V gene. Trimming took off 2 bases at V and 0 bases at J, with 20 bases between the two ends. The CDR3 loop is CASSFKSGDSQYQETQYF. The CDR3 DNA is TGTGCCAGCAGCTTCAAGTCAGGCGACAGTCAGTACCAAGAGACCCAGTACTTC.

The chain employs TRBV2 and TRBJ2-2, with no clear D. Germline CDR1 is SNHLY and CDR2 is FYNNEI. CDR3 length: 15 amino acids. The V and J ends lost 3 bases and 6 bases respectively, with 14 bases between them. CDR3 residues: CASSDQETVAGELFF. The CDR3 region has the DNA TGTGCCAGCAGTGATCAGGAGACCGTCGCCGGGGAGCTGTTTTTT.

This clonotype was detected many times. The CDR3 reads CASNAGTGAEAFF. In DNA form, the CDR3 reads TGTGCCAGCAACGCGGGGACAGGGGCTGAAGCTTTCTTT. The chain couples TRBV25-1 to TRBJ1-1; TRBD1 matches at 10 bases. V was clipped by 7 bases and J by 6 bases; unmatched bases: 5. Germline CDR1 and CDR2: MGHDK and SYGVNS. The CDR3 is 13 residues long.

About this clonotype itself: Just one base apart from a much larger clone, this may be a read error. This chain joins TRBV12-3 or TRBV12-4 and TRBJ2-5, with D maybe TRBD2 (5 bases). The V end lost 5 bases, the J end lost 3 bases, and 22 bases lay between the germline ends. The CDR3 has 17 residues. The CDR3: CASSPGIARPNKETQYF. As DNA, the CDR3 is TGTGCCAGCAGTCCCGGAATAGCGAGGCCCAACAAAGAGACCCAGTACTTC.

This clonotype was detected a few times. The V call is TRBV15, the J call TRBJ2-5; tentative D call: TRBD1 (6 bases). Trimming cost V 1 base and J 3 bases, with 15 bases left between them. The CDR3 is 16 amino acids. CDR1 and CDR2 (germline): LNHNV, YYDKDF (reference sequence). The CDR3 spells CATSRVGALIKETQYF. Here the CDR3 DNA reads TGTGCCACCAGCAGAGTGGGGGCCTTAATCAAAGAGACCCAGTACTTC.

This clonotype was counted many times. This sequence joins TRBV5-1 and TRBJ2-3; D call uncertain. This CDR3 has 14 amino acids. The germline V and J ends were trimmed by 1 base and 0 bases, with 6 bases remaining between them. Per the germline V gene, CDR1 is SGHRS and CDR2 is YFSETQ. The CDR3 loop is CASSLQGSTDTQYF. In DNA form, the CDR3 reads TGCGCCAGCAGCTTGCAAGGAAGCACAGATACGCAGTATTTT.

This clonotype appeared a few times. V usage is TRBV15 and J usage is TRBJ2-7; no firm D call. Trimming left V 0 bases short and J 0 bases short, with 9 bases between. Germline CDR1 LNHNV, CDR2 YYDKDF (reference sequence). This CDR3 is 15 amino acids long. The CDR3 DNA sequence: TGTGCCACCAGCAGAGATCGCGGACGCTCCTACGAGCAGTACTTC. It translates to CATSRDRGRSYEQYF. The full variable domain, completed using reference TRBV15 and TRBJ2-7, is DAMVIQNPRYQVTQFGKPVTLSCSQTLNHNVMYWYQQKSSQAPKLLFHYYDKDFNNEADTPDNFQSRRPNTSFCFLDIRSPGLGDTAMYLCATSRDRGRSYEQYFGPGTRLTVT.